This T cell receptor (beta chain) originates from a study of Graves' ophthalmopathy and Graves' hyperthyroidism. TCR beta CDR3 amplification used RNA transcripts. Second-round multiplex PCR came after first-round RT-PCR with HTBI primers. One entry per CDR3 protein results from TCRdb running MiXCR on the multiplex PCR reads. The table includes roughly 170,000 distinct CDR3 sequences, just under 40% detected once. This clonotype has at least ten counts. Its target is unknown. This CDR3 contains 13 residues. CDR1 is GTSNPN and CDR2 is SVGIG in the germline V gene (reference sequence). The ends were cut back, 5 bases at V and 0 bases at J, with 10 bases in the middle. Whole-study findings and limits: A model built from 13 signatures distinguished ophthalmopathy from stable hyperthyroidism with about 86% sensitivity and around 78% specificity.

Sequencing was done on a sample of peripheral blood. The chain couples TRBV30 to TRBJ1-1; TRBD1 is a possible D gene (5 bases). The sequence was collected from a man aged 25 to 40 with Graves' ophthalmopathy. CDR3 DNA: TGTGCCTGGGAGCCGGGGCTGAACACTGAAGCTTTCTTT. Translating it yields CAWEPGLNTEAFF.